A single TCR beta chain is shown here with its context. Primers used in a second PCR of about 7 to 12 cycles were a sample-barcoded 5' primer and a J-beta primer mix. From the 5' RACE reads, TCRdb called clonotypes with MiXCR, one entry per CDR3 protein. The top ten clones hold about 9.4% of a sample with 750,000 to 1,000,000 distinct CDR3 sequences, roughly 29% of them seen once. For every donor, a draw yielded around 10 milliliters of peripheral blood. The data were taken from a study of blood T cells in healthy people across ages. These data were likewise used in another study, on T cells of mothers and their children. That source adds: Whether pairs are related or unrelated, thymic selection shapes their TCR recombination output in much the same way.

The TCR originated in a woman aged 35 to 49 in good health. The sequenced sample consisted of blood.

DNA of the CDR3: TGTGCCAGCTCACCAGAGGGTCGCTCTGGAAACACCATATATTTT. Translating it yields CASSPEGRSGNTIYF. The J gene is TRBJ1-3, the V gene TRBV18; D remains ambiguous. Trimming removed 2 bases from V and 0 bases from J, with 8 bases in between. The germline gives CDR1 KGHSH, CDR2 LQKENI. There are 15 residues in the CDR3.